What follows describes a single TCR beta chain. This clone was recorded a few times. The clone's antigen remains unknown. No clone much larger than this one lies a single base away; base qualities are absent. Taken from cysteine to phenylalanine, the CDR3 has 12 residues. Only the CDR3 DNA stays, 36 bases, in frame from base 1. CDR1 KGHSH and CDR2 LQKENI are derived from the germline V gene. V is cut back by 6 bases and J by 6 bases, with 4 bases in the junction unmatched. TCRbeta CDR3 regions were amplified from genomic DNA using the immunoSEQ Assay, a bias-controlled multiplex PCR. In the paper's pipeline: The number of nucleated cells in each sample was estimated by amplification of reference gene primers within the assay. Sequence reads were collapsed and filtered to measure the absolute abundance of every unique TCRbeta CDR3 rearrangement. For each sample, productive Simpson clonality was calculated by taking the square root of Simpson's diversity index across productive rearrangements. TCRdb holds this immuneACCESS table with in-frame rearrangements only. Some clones are missing; in checked studies, unresolved V genes explain under half, and the rest has no known cause. The DNA was the basis for D and trimming; V, J and clone size are from that table. Here the sample has over 110,000 clones; over 60% occur a single time. Less than 15% of the sample lies in the top ten.

Whole blood was collected in K2EDTA tubes by collaborating institutions according to the institutions' own protocols. For TCRbeta analysis, collaborators shipped samples in one of three forms: frozen whole blood, isolated PBMCs, or DNA extracted from either of those sample types. The data were obtained in a study of blood T cell repertoires in COVID-19 (dated by TCRdb to the early 2020s). In the study overall: Samples covering the acute and convalescent phases of COVID-19 were provided by collaborators in the United States, Italy and Spain. The samples were drawn from the first 160 participants of the ongoing ImmuneRACE study and from some 1,300 subjects provided by 6 global collaborators. Deeply sampled blood TCRbeta repertoires from subjects exposed to, actively infected with, or recovered from COVID-19 were included in the dataset. HLA class I and class II types, where available, came from metadata supplied by the sample provider rather than from assay-based typing. The repertoires were released in a freely available public database intended as a resource for research on the immune response to SARS-CoV-2. Nearly every sample came with metadata listing a de-identified subject ID, COVID-19 status, age in years and sex. The prospective study material was composed of cDNA or gDNA derived from T cells, B-cell-depleted T cells, or PBMCs. The study at large found these results: Clinical and demographic metadata were provided uncurated, with the amount varying by source and participant.

The TCR comes from a man aged 80 or over with acute or convalescent COVID-19. The chain uses TRBV18 and TRBJ2-7; 8 central nucleotides agree with TRBD2. Material: peripheral blood. The CDR3 loop reads CASSPGGSEQYF. The bases are TGTGCCAGCTCCCCGGGGGGGAGCGAGCAGTACTTC.